This T cell receptor beta chain was recorded in a study of blood T cell repertoires in COVID-19. From germline, CDR1 is SGHNT and CDR2 YENEEA. V was cut by 3 bases and J by 6 bases, with 16 bases left in between. CDR3 length: 15 amino acids. The table came from immunoSEQ multiplex PCR; TCRdb's copy has only in-frame clones and leaves some out. The table has 95,000 to 150,000 clones, over 75% seen once. Sequencing input: peripheral blood. This clonotype was obtained from a man aged 55 to 69 with active or convalescent COVID-19. The gene calls are TRBV11-3 and TRBJ2-3; maybe TRBD2 (6 bases). The CDR3 coding sequence is TGTGCCAGCAGCTTGGGCGGGACGCCAACGGATACGCAGTATTTT. It translates to CASSLGGTPTDTQYF.